Listed below are T cell receptor delta chains from one sample, sequenced in a study of gamma-delta T cells after stem cell transplantation. TCRdb redid clone calling on the RT-PCR reads using CATT. The table records thousands of delta-chain clones, approximately 1.4% of them present only once. The specimen was gamma-delta T cells. All receptors derive from a human donor. It is not recorded whose cells these are; they may come from a transplant donor. Each CDR3 is given with its conserved first and last residue. A D gene is named only where the DNA matches it firmly. Size is omitted from some rows. Given values are once, few, many or a class for expanded clones.

v_call	clone_size	d_call	cdr3_length	j_call	cdr3_nt	cdr3_aa
TRDV2	medium-sized	TRDD3	16	TRDJ2	TGTGCCTGTGACCCCTTACTGGGGGACTTGACAGCACAACTCTTCTTT	CACDPLLGDLTAQLFF
TRDV1	few	TRDD3	22	TRDJ1	TGTGCTCTTGGGGAACGGAGGGTCTACAACTGGGGGATAGGGCCGGGGGCCGATAAACTCATCTTT	CALGERRVYNWGIGPGADKLIF
TRDV2	medium-sized	TRDD3	20	TRDJ1	TGTGCCTGTGACACCGTTCTTAATGGGGGATACCTGGTAGCCACCGATAAACTCATCTTT	CACDTVLNGGYLVATDKLIF
TRDV2	medium-sized	TRDD3	18	TRDJ1	TGTGCCTGTGACACTATGGAGATGGGGGATACGGGCACCGATAAACTCATCTTT	CACDTMEMGDTGTDKLIF
TRDV2	medium-sized	TRDD3	19	TRDJ3	TGTGCCTGTGACACCGGACTGGGGGATATCTCCTGGGACACCCGACAGATGTTTTTC	CACDTGLGDISWDTRQMFF
TRDV2	medium-sized	TRDD3	16	TRDJ1	TGTGCCTGTGACACCGCTGAAGCTGGGGGATATACTTGGCTCATCTTT	CACDTAEAGGYTWLIF
TRDV1	medium-sized	TRDD3	18	TRDJ1	TGTGCTCTTGGGAAGGGATACTACCGTAGGGAGTACACCGATAAACTCATCTTT	CALGKGYYRREYTDKLIF
TRDV3	medium-sized	TRDD3	21	TRDJ1	TGTGCCTTTCCGACCTTCCGACAGCCCCGTACTGGGGGATACGGGACCGATAAACTCATCTTT	CAFPTFRQPRTGGYGTDKLIF
TRDV2	NA	TRDD3	15	TRDJ1	TGTGCCTGTGACTCAATACTGGGGGATACCGATAAACTCATCTTT	CACDSILGDTDKLIF
TRDV1	few	NA	19	TRDJ1	TGTGCTCTTGGGAGCAGGGGGGGTCCCTGGGGTTCGTACACCGATAAACTCATCTTT	CALGSRGGPWGSYTDKLIF
TRDV2	NA	TRDD3	18	TRDJ1	TGTGCCTGTGACACTGTCGGTACTGGGGGTTCGTACACCGATAAACTCATCTTT	CACDTVGTGGSYTDKLIF
TRDV2	large	NA	15	TRDJ3	TGTGCCTGTGACGAGGTTCTACGGGACACCCGACAGATGTTTTTC	CACDEVLRDTRQMFF
TRDV2	NA	TRDD3	19	TRDJ1	TGTGCCTGTGATTCCATCCAGGGGACTGGGGGAGGTTACACCGATAAACTCATCTTT	CACDSIQGTGGGYTDKLIF
TRDV3	medium-sized	NA	17	TRDJ1	TGTGCCACTTGGGGTGGATTTTGGCTGCCGTACACCGATAAACTCATCTTT	CATWGGFWLPYTDKLIF
TRDV2	few	NA	19	TRDJ3	TGTGCCTGTGACAGCGTACTGGATGGAATCTCCTGGGACACCCGACAGATGTTTTTC	CACDSVLDGISWDTRQMFF
TRDV2	few	TRDD3	19	TRDJ1	TGTGCCTGTGGCAATTTACTGGGGGATACCCGTTTGGGCACCGATAAACTCATCTTT	CACGNLLGDTRLGTDKLIF
TRDV2	medium-sized	TRDD3	21	TRDJ1	TGTGCCTGTGACACCGTCCCTTCCTACGCTGGGGGATACCGGGCGGGAATTAAACTCATCTTT	CACDTVPSYAGGYRAGIKLIF
TRDV2	NA	TRDD3	15	TRDJ1	TGTGCCTGTGACCCACTGGGGGAAGCGGCAGATAAACTCATCTTT	CACDPLGEAADKLIF
TRDV1	NA	NA	11	TRDJ1	TGTGCTCTTGGGGAACTGTGGACCCTTTTTTTT	CALGELWTLFF
TRDV2	medium-sized	TRDD3	19	TRDJ3	TGTGCCTGTGACTCCACTGGGGGATACCTTTCGTGGGACACCCGACAGATGTTTTTC	CACDSTGGYLSWDTRQMFF
TRDV1	few	TRDD3	22	TRDJ3	TGTGCTCTCTCCTTGAGTCCTCCATGGGGGATAGCGGGCTCCTGGGACACCCGACAGATGTTTTTC	CALSLSPPWGIAGSWDTRQMFF
TRDV2	medium-sized	TRDD3	19	TRDJ1	TGTGCCTGTGACACCGTGGTACTGGGGGATTCCACGTACACCGATAAACTCATCTTT	CACDTVVLGDSTYTDKLIF
TRDV2	NA	TRDD3	17	TRDJ1	TGTGCCTGTGACACGGTACTGGGGGGGGGGTACACCGATAAACTCATCTTT	CACDTVLGGGYTDKLIF
TRDV2	medium-sized	TRDD3	14	TRDJ1	TGTGCCTGTGACCTACTGGGGGACCTCGATAAACTCATCTTT	CACDLLGDLDKLIF
TRDV2	NA	TRDD3	21	TRDJ2	TGTGCCTGTGACGTCGTCGGAGGTCATACTGGGGGGCCATCTTTGACAGCACAACTCTTCTTT	CACDVVGGHTGGPSLTAQLFF
TRDV2	medium-sized	TRDD3	18	TRDJ1	TGTGCCTGTGACACTATCGGGGCTGGGGGATACATAGCCGATAAACTCATCTTT	CACDTIGAGGYIADKLIF
TRDV2	medium-sized	NA	19	TRDJ1	TGTGCCTGTGACACACTTCCTACGGTACTGGGGGTCGAGATCGATAAACTCATCTTT	CACDTLPTVLGVEIDKLIF
TRDV2	NA	TRDD3	18	TRDJ1	TGTGCCTGTGACCCCTTACTTGGGGGACAGCCCTCGACCGATAAACTCATCTTT	CACDPLLGGQPSTDKLIF
TRDV2	few	NA	18	TRDJ1	TGTGCCTGCGACACCCTCGTACTGGGAGAGCCGTACACCGATAAACTCATCTTT	CACDTLVLGEPYTDKLIF
TRDV2	medium-sized	NA	16	TRDJ1	TGTGCCTGTGACGGGGTTGGGGTTGATTACACCGATAAACTCATCTTT	CACDGVGVDYTDKLIF
TRDV2	medium-sized	TRDD3	19	TRDJ1	TGTGCCTGTGACACGCTCTTACTGGGGGATACTAATGTTTCCGATAAACTCATCTTT	CACDTLLLGDTNVSDKLIF
TRDV2	medium-sized	TRDD3	14	TRDJ1	TGTGCCTGTGACGAAGTGGGGGATGACGATAAACTCATCTTT	CACDEVGDDDKLIF
TRDV1	few	TRDD3	23	TRDJ1	TGTGCTCTTGGGGAACGATTCTACCCCTTACTGGGGGAGAAGTGGGATGGCGCCGATAAACTCATCTTT	CALGERFYPLLGEKWDGADKLIF
TRDV2	medium-sized	TRDD3	19	TRDJ1	TGTGCCTGTGACGCTATCGGCCTGGGGGAAAAGGAAAACACCGATAAACTCATCTTT	CACDAIGLGEKENTDKLIF
TRDV2	few	TRDD3	21	TRDJ3	TGTGCCTGTGACACCGGACTGGGGGCCCCTCCGGGCTCCTGGGACACCCGACAGATGTTTTTC	CACDTGLGAPPGSWDTRQMFF
TRDV2	NA	TRDD3	17	TRDJ1	TGTGCCTGTGACGCTGGGGACCTACTGGGGGATCGCGATAAACTCATCTTT	CACDAGDLLGDRDKLIF
TRDV2	medium-sized	NA	15	TRDJ1	TGTGCCTGTGACCCGGCTGGGGAAGTGATCGATAAACTCATCTTT	CACDPAGEVIDKLIF
TRDV2	medium-sized	NA	17	TRDJ1	TGTGCCTGTGACGGTTTGGGACCGGAAAGGGACACCGATAAACTCATCTTT	CACDGLGPERDTDKLIF
TRDV2	NA	TRDD3	20	TRDJ3	TGTGCCTGTGACACCGTACTGGGGGATACGCTCGGCCGGGACACCCGACAGATGTTTTTC	CACDTVLGDTLGRDTRQMFF
TRDV2	NA	TRDD3	18	TRDJ3	TGTGCCTGTGACACCGTACTGGGGGAGCGATGGGACACCCGACAGATGTTTTTC	CACDTVLGERWDTRQMFF
TRDV2	medium-sized	TRDD3	16	TRDJ1	TGTGCCTGTGACCCACTGGGGGAATCGAGCACCGATAAACTCATCTTT	CACDPLGESSTDKLIF
TRDV2	NA	TRDD3	19	TRDJ3	TGTGCCTGTGACAAAGTACTGGGGGATACCTCCTGGGACACCCGACAGATGTTTTTC	CACDKVLGDTSWDTRQMFF
TRDV2	medium-sized	TRDD3	16	TRDJ3	TGTGCCTGTGACTGGGGGAGCCCCTGGGACACCCGACAGATGTTTTTC	CACDWGSPWDTRQMFF
TRDV2	few	TRDD3	19	TRDJ1	TGTGCCCGTGACACAGTGCAGGGGGATGTCCTTGAGTACACCGATAAACTCATCTTT	CARDTVQGDVLEYTDKLIF
TRDV1	medium-sized	NA	20	TRDJ1	TGTGCTCTTGGGGAACTATCCTACCCATGGGTGTCCTGGACCTGCGATAAACTCATCTTT	CALGELSYPWVSWTCDKLIF
TRDV2	NA	TRDD3	16	TRDJ1	TGTGCCTGTAAAGGACTGGGGGAGCGTGCCACCGATAAACTCATCTTC	CACKGLGERATDKLIF
TRDV2	NA	TRDD3	17	TRDJ1	TGTGCCTGTGACCACGTACTGGGGGGTACTGTTGCCGATAAACTCATCTTT	CACDHVLGGTVADKLIF
TRDV1	medium-sized	TRDD3	21	TRDJ1	TGTGCTCTTGGGGAACTACCCGTCATCTTACTGGGGGATAATGGGGTCGATAAACTCATCTTT	CALGELPVILLGDNGVDKLIF
TRDV2	medium-sized	TRDD3	17	TRDJ1	TGTGCCTGTGACATTCTCGCTGGGGGATTGTACACCGATAAACTCATCTTT	CACDILAGGLYTDKLIF
TRDV2	large	TRDD3	15	TRDJ1	TGTGCCTGTGAACCGATGGGGGACGTCACCGATAAACTCATCTTT	CACEPMGDVTDKLIF